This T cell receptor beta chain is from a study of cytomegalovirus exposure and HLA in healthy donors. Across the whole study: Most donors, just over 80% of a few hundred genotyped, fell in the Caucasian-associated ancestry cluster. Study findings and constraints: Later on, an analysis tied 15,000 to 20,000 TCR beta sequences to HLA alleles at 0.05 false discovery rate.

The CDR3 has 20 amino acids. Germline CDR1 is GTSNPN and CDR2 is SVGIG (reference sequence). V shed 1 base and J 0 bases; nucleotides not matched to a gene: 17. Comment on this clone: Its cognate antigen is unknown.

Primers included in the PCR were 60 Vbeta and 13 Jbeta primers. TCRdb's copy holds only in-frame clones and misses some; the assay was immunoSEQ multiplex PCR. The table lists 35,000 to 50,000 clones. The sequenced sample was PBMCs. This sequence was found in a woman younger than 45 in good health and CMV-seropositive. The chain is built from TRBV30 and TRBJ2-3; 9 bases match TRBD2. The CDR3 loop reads CAWSGKSGGFKRSSTDTQYF. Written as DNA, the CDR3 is TGTGCCTGGAGTGGGAAGAGCGGGGGGTTCAAGCGGTCTAGCACAGATACGCAGTATTTT.